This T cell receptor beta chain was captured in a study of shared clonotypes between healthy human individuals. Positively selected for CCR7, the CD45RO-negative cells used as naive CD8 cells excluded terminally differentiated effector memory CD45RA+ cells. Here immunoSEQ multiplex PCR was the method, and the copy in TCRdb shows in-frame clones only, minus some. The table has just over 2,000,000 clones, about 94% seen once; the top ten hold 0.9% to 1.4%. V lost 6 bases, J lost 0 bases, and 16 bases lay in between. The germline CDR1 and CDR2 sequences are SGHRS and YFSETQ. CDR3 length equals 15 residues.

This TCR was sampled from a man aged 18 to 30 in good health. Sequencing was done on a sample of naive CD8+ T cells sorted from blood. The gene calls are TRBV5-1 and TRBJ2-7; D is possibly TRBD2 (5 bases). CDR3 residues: CASTQTGSSSYEQYF. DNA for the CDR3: TGCGCCAGCACTCAGACGGGAAGCAGCTCCTACGAGCAGTACTTC.